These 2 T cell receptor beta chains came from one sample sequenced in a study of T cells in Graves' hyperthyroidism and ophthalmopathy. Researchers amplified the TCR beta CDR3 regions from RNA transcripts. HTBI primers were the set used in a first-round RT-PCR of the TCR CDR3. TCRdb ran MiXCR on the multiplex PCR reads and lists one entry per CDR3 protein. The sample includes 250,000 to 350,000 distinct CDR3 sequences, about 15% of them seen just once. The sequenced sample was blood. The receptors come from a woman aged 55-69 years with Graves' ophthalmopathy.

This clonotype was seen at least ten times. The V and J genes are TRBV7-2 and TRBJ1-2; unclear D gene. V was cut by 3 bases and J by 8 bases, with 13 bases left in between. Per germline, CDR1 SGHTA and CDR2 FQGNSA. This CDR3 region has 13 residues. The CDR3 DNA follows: TGTGCCAGCAGCTTCAACGGGCCTCAGGGCTACACCTTC. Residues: CASSFNGPQGYTF.

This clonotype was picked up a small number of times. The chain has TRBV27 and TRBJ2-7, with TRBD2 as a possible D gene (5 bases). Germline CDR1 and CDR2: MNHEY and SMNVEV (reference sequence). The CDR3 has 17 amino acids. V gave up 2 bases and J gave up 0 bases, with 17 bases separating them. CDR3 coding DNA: TGTGCCAGCAGTTTACTAGGAGGAAACGGAGGCTCCTACGAGCAGTACTTC. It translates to CASSLLGGNGGSYEQYF.